This entry lists 4 T cell receptor beta chains sequenced from one sample in a study of T-cell memory formation after mild COVID-19. TCRdb re-called the 5' RACE reads through MiXCR, storing one row per CDR3 protein. The sample carries some 450,000 distinct CDR3 sequences, around 19% recorded once. The source material was PBMCs or a T cell subset sorted from them (not recorded which). The receptor source for this set is an adult woman who had mild COVID-19 (a few samples of this study predate the infection). Cell type and time point are not known.

The genes are TRBV20-1 and TRBJ1-6, with D possibly being TRBD1 (6 bases). Per the germline V gene, CDR1 is DFQATT and CDR2 is SNEGSKA (reference sequence). Trimming left V 3 bases short and J 7 bases short, with 22 bases between. The CDR3 is 17 amino acids. The CDR3 DNA is TGCAGTGCTAGCCAGTTTACGTCGGCGGGGGGCAATTCACCCCTCCACTTT. It is translated as CSASQFTSAGGNSPLHF.

This clonotype showed up just a few times. This chain links TRBV7-2 with TRBJ2-1, with 7 nucleotides matching TRBD1. The V and J ends lost 6 bases and 4 bases, in that order; junction bases with no gene match: 3. Germline lookup yields CDR1 SGHTA and CDR2 FQGNSA. This CDR3 contains 13 residues. The CDR3 spells CASRIQGYNEQFF. The CDR3 coding sequence is TGTGCCAGCAGGATACAGGGGTACAATGAGCAGTTCTTC.

This chain uses TRBV7-8 with TRBJ1-1, with D possibly matching TRBD1 (5 bases). Germline V lookup: CDR1 SGHVS, CDR2 FQNEAQ. This CDR3 has 15 residues. V shed 3 bases and J shed 5 bases, with 16 bases lying between them. The CDR3 sequence is CASSFRARGPTEAFF. The CDR3 nucleotides read TGTGCCAGCAGCTTCCGGGCTAGGGGTCCAACTGAAGCTTTCTTT.

This clonotype was observed many times. The V call is TRBV7-8, the J call TRBJ2-3; D possibly corresponds to TRBD2 (5 bases). Trimming took 8 bases from V and 0 from J, leaving 9 bases between them. Germline values: CDR1 SGHVS, CDR2 FQNEAQ. The CDR3 runs to 13 residues. The CDR3 DNA follows: TGTGCCAGCGTGCGGACTAGCACAGATACGCAGTATTTT. Its translation: CASVRTSTDTQYF.